This T cell receptor beta chain was observed in a study of T cell responses to AZD1222 COVID-19 vaccine. Study outcomes and limitations: Vaccine-associated CD4 TCRs ranged over spike, dominating at 160-218 and 743-854. Clonal diversity was possibly underestimated; the donors were predominantly white British and more often female.

Sequencing used immunoSEQ multiplex PCR; TCRdb keeps in-frame clones, though not all of them. There are over 120,000 clones in the sample; approximately 90% occur only once, and roughly 1.7% lies in the top ten. The CDR3 is 15 amino acids. Between the trimmed V and J ends, which lost 3 bases and 6 bases, there was a span of 19 bases. In germline, CDR1 is SGDLS, CDR2 YYNGEE. In regard to this clone: Antigen unknown.

The genes are TRBV9 and TRBJ2-7; D is tentatively TRBD1 or TRBD2 (6 bases each). The receptor was derived from an adult who received the AZD1222 COVID-19 vaccine. The material was peripheral blood, obtained 28 days after the second AZD1222 dose. CDR3 nucleotide sequence: TGTGCCAGCAGCGCTGGGGGGCTCCTAGGGGTCGAGCAGTACTTC. Amino acids: CASSAGGLLGVEQYF. The full variable domain, its missing parts supplied by reference TRBV9 and TRBJ2-7, is DSGVTQTPKHLITATGQRVTLRCSPRSGDLSVYWYQQSLDQGLQFLIQYYNGEERAKGNILERFSAQQFPDLHSELNLSSLELGDSALYFCASSAGGLLGVEQYFGPGTRLTVT.